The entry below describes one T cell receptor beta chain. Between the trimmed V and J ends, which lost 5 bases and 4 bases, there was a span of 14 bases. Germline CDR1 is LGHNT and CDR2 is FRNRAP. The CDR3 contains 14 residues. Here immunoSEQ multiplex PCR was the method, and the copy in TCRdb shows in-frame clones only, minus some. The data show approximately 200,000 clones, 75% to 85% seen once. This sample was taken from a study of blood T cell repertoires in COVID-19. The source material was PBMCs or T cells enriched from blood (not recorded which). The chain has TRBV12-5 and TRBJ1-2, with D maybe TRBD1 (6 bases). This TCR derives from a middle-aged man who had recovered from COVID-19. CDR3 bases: TGTGCTAGTGGTCTGGGGGCGAGCCCCTATGGCTACACCTTC. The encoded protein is CASGLGASPYGYTF.